This is a list of T cell receptor beta chains from one sample in a study. A single record per CDR3 protein comes from TCRdb applying MiXCR to the 5' RACE reads. The data hold fewer than 900 distinct CDR3 sequences, with about 9% observed a single time. The sequenced sample consisted of total memory T cells from blood PBMCs. The receptors were gathered from a male donor with HIV. CDR3s include the opening cysteine and the closing phenylalanine or tryptophan. D genes are given only for firm matches. Only some rows state a clone size, as once, few, many or a class for expanded clones.

>NA|NA|TRBV7-8|TRBJ2-1
TGTGCCAGCAGGAAGGAGGAGGCCTACAATGAGCAGTTCTTC
CASRKEEAYNEQFF
>NA|NA|TRBV7-6|TRBJ1-1
TGTGCCAGCAGCTTGGCAGAGAACACTGAAGCTTTCTTT
CASSLAENTEAFF
>few|TRBD1|TRBV5-1|TRBJ2-1
TGCGCCAGCAGCCTATGGACAGGGAACAATGAGCAGTTCTTC
CASSLWTGNNEQFF
>few|NA|TRBV10-3|TRBJ2-7
TGTGCCATCAGCCTGACAGGCTTATCCGACGAGCAGTACTTC
CAISLTGLSDEQYF
>few|TRBD1|TRBV6-1|TRBJ2-3
TGTGCCAGCCTGGACAGGGGGCGTGTGGATACGCAGTATTTT
CASLDRGRVDTQYF
>few|NA|TRBV20-1|TRBJ1-6
TGCAGTGCTAGGAGTGGGCTCTTGAATTCACCCCTCCACTTT
CSARSGLLNSPLHF
>few|TRBD2|TRBV5-1|TRBJ2-1
TGCGCCAGCAGCTCCGGGACTAGCGGGAGGAATGAGCAGTTCTTC
CASSSGTSGRNEQFF
>NA|NA|TRBV20-1|TRBJ2-5
TGCAGTGCTAAGGCAGAGGACCAGTACTTC
CSAKAEDQYF
>few|NA|TRBV28|TRBJ2-1
TGTGCCAGCAGTTTTTTCTGGACGAGTTCCGCGAATGAGCAGTTCTTC
CASSFFWTSSANEQFF
>large|NA|TRBV6-5|TRBJ1-6
TGTGCCAGCAGTTACTCTGGGTCGCGCTTACGGAATTCACCCCTCCACTTT
CASSYSGSRLRNSPLHF
>few|TRBD1|TRBV12-3/TRBV12-4|TRBJ1-5
TGTGCCAGCAGTTTTGGACAGGGTTATCAGCCCCAGCATTTT
CASSFGQGYQPQHF
>NA|TRBD2|TRBV7-2|TRBJ2-5
TGTGCCAGCAGCCGGAGGGAGGGAGAGACCCAGTACTTC
CASSRREGETQYF
>large|NA|TRBV2|TRBJ1-2
TGTGCCAGCGGGGCCTCACCCTATGGCTACACCTTC
CASGASPYGYTF
>NA|NA|TRBV5-1|TRBJ1-1
TGCGCCAGCAGCTTGGCGGGGGGGGGCCACACTGAAGCTTTCTTT
CASSLAGGGHTEAFF
>NA|NA|TRBV6-2/TRBV6-3|TRBJ1-1
TGTGCCAGCAGTTACTCGAGGAAGGCAGGCCGAGGTTCTGAAGCTTTCTTT
CASSYSRKAGRGSEAFF
>NA|TRBD1|TRBV6-1|TRBJ1-2
TGTGCCAGCAGTCGAGGACAGGCTGGCTATGGCTACACCTTC
CASSRGQAGYGYTF
>NA|NA|TRBV7-2|TRBJ1-4
TGTGCCAGCTCGGGCGAAACCGGGACAATAAATGAAAAACTGTTTTTT
CASSGETGTINEKLFF
>large|NA|TRBV29-1|TRBJ2-1
TGCAGCGTTGAGTCAGGGAGGCATGAGCAGTTCTTC
CSVESGRHEQFF
>large|TRBD1|TRBV6-1|TRBJ1-1
TGTGCCAGCAGACCACAGGGGGAGGTTCGCGGAGCTTTCTTT
CASRPQGEVRGAFF
>few|TRBD1|TRBV24-1|TRBJ2-1
TGTGCCACCAGTGACACCGACAGGGCCTCCTACAATGAGCAGTTCTTC
CATSDTDRASYNEQFF